A single sample is the source of the 24 T cell receptor beta chains below, sequenced in a study of T cell changes during pregnancy in multiple sclerosis. Here immunoSEQ multiplex PCR was the method, and the copy in TCRdb shows in-frame clones only, minus some. This table has tens of thousands of clones, 75% to 90% appearing once. The material was CD4+ T cells from peripheral blood mononuclear cells, obtained in the first trimester of pregnancy. These receptors all come from a female donor with multiple sclerosis, enrolled in a pregnancy study.

The rearrangement links TRBV7-8 to TRBJ1-4; no firm D call. The CDR3 totals 15 residues. Germline CDR1 reads SGHVS; CDR2 reads FQNEAQ. V was trimmed by 1 base and J by 0 bases, leaving 6 bases between them. The DNA of the CDR3 is TGTGCCAGCAGCTTAGGTAGTGCAACTAATGAAAAACTGTTTTTT. Amino acid sequence: CASSLGSATNEKLFF.

V usage is TRBV29-1 and J usage is TRBJ2-4; D remains ambiguous. The CDR3 consists of 12 residues. In germline, CDR1 is SQVTM, CDR2 ANQGSEA. Trimming cost V 8 bases and J 0 bases, with 8 bases left between them. CDR3 sequence reads: CSFSVAKNIQYF. For the CDR3, the DNA is TGCAGCTTTTCCGTAGCCAAAAACATTCAGTACTTC.

The chain is built from TRBV6-5 and TRBJ1-1, with 9 bases identical to TRBD1. The V gene end was trimmed by 4 bases and the J gene end by 11 bases; junction bases not matched to a gene: 8. The CDR3 is made up of 13 amino acids. Per the germline V gene, CDR1 is MNHEY and CDR2 is SVGAGI. The CDR3 coding sequence is TGTGCCAGCAGTTCTTCCGGACAGGGGATGGCTTTCTTT. Translating it yields CASSSSGQGMAFF.

This clone was counted a single time. The V call is TRBV6-6, the J call TRBJ2-2; weak D call: TRBD2 (5 bases). The CDR3 spans 12 residues. The germline gives CDR1 MNHNY, CDR2 SVGAGI (reference sequence). Trimming shortened V by 5 bases and J by 6 bases, and 7 bases separated the two germline ends. CDR3 residues: CASSTRPGELFF. The CDR3 DNA follows: TGTGCCAGCAGTACTAGACCCGGGGAGCTGTTTTTT.

This chain connects TRBV19 to TRBJ1-4; TRBD1 agrees at 9 bases. Germline assignment: CDR1 LNHDA and CDR2 SQIVND (reference sequence). V shed 5 bases and J 8 bases; nucleotides not matched to a gene: 6. The CDR3 is made up of 14 amino acids. The CDR3 DNA reads as TGTGCCAGTAGTTCGGGACAGGGCGACGAAAAACTGTTTTTT. Its translation is CASSSGQGDEKLFF.

The chain recombines TRBV5-5 with TRBJ1-2; tentatively, D is TRBD1 (6 bases). Trimming left V 2 bases short and J 1 base short, with 12 bases between. The germline V gene encodes CDR1 SGHKS and CDR2 YYEKEE (reference sequence). CDR3 length equals 15 residues. CDR3 amino acids: CASSFWTDINYGYTF. CDR3 in DNA: TGTGCCAGCAGCTTCTGGACAGATATTAACTATGGCTACACCTTC.

The chain joins TRBV6-1 to TRBJ1-2; tentatively, D is TRBD1 (5 bases). The V and J ends lost 2 bases and 4 bases respectively, with 8 bases between them. This CDR3 is built from 13 residues. Germline V lookup: CDR1 MNHNS, CDR2 SASEGT. The CDR3 sequence is CASSESGVYGYTF. The CDR3 nucleotides read TGTGCCAGCAGTGAATCGGGGGTCTATGGCTACACCTTC.

The gene calls are TRBV11-1 and TRBJ1-2; D gene uncertain. CDR1 is SGHAT and CDR2 is FQDESV in the germline V gene (reference sequence). Trimming removed 3 bases from V and 6 bases from J, with 11 bases in between. The CDR3 extends over 13 amino acids. CDR3 protein: CASSLGRRDGYTF. The CDR3 DNA reads TGTGCCAGCAGCTTGGGAAGGAGGGATGGCTACACCTTC.

V gene TRBV7-8 combines with J gene TRBJ2-2; 8 nucleotides line up with TRBD2. The CDR3 spans 15 residues. With 5 bases clipped from V and 7 bases from J, the junction kept 9 bases outside the gene matches. In germline, CDR1 is SGHVS, CDR2 FQNEAQ. The CDR3 DNA reads TGTGCCAGCAGCCGGGGGGGCGCGGTAATCGGGGAGCTGTTTTTT. Translated: CASSRGGAVIGELFF.

The J gene is TRBJ2-7, the V gene TRBV19; tentative D call: TRBD1 (5 bases). Germline CDR1 reads LNHDA; CDR2 reads SQIVND (reference sequence). Trimming left V 6 bases short and J 0 bases short, with 18 bases between. This CDR3 contains 16 residues. The CDR3 DNA sequence: TGTGCCAGTAGCTCAAGACGGCAGGGTAGCTCCTACGAGCAGTACTTC. Protein sequence: CASSSRRQGSSYEQYF.

The rearrangement links TRBV6-1 to TRBJ2-7, with 8 nucleotides matching TRBD2. With 1 base clipped from V and 6 bases from J, the junction kept 8 bases outside the gene matches. This CDR3 spans 15 amino acids. Germline V gene data show CDR1 as MNHNS and CDR2 as SASEGT. The CDR3 DNA reads as TGTGCCAGCAGTGAAGTAAGCGGGAGAAGAACCGAGCAGTACTTC. Translating gives CASSEVSGRRTEQYF.

The chain uses TRBV29-1 and TRBJ2-5; D may be TRBD2 (5 bases). From germline, CDR1 is SQVTM and CDR2 ANQGSEA. The CDR3 has 10 residues. The V and J ends lost 1 base and 9 bases respectively, with 6 bases between them. CDR3 nucleotides: TGCAGCGTTGAAGGGGAGCCCCAGTACTTC. Protein sequence: CSVEGEPQYF.

The chain joins TRBV11-2 to TRBJ2-7; 10 bases line up with TRBD2. This CDR3 region has 15 residues. Germline CDR1 reads SGHAT; CDR2 reads FQNNGV. V shed 0 bases, J shed 3 bases, and the junction held 2 bases outside the gene matches. CDR3 nucleotide sequence: TGTGCCAGCAGCTTAGAAAGGACTAGCGGCTACGAGCAGTACTTC. This codes for CASSLERTSGYEQYF.

J is TRBJ2-2 and V is TRBV30; 8 nucleotides agree with TRBD2. Germline V CDR1 and CDR2: GTSNPN, SVGIG (reference sequence). CDR3 length equals 16 residues. Trimming at V came to 0 bases and at J to 6 bases, leaving 9 bases not matched to a gene. The CDR3 sequence: CAWSVRSGVIAGELFF. In DNA form, the CDR3 reads TGTGCCTGGAGTGTACGTAGCGGGGTAATCGCCGGGGAGCTGTTTTTT.

This clone was observed a single time. The chain is built from TRBV5-4 and TRBJ1-2; 7 nucleotides match TRBD1. CDR1 and CDR2 from the germline V gene are SGHNT and YYREEE (reference sequence). With 1 base clipped from V and 3 bases from J, the junction kept 9 bases outside the gene matches. The CDR3 length is 16 residues. The CDR3 sequence: CASSLKGAARDYGYTF. The CDR3 DNA is TGTGCCAGCAGCTTGAAGGGGGCGGCGCGAGACTATGGCTACACCTTC.

V gene TRBV19 combines with J gene TRBJ1-2, with a weak D call TRBD1 (5 bases). Germline V gene lookup returns CDR1 LNHDA and CDR2 SQIVND (reference sequence). The length of the CDR3 is 15 residues. The ends were cut back, 4 bases at V and 1 base at J, with 13 bases in the middle. CDR3 nucleotide sequence: TGTGCCAGTAGTAAACCCCTAGACAGTAACTATGGCTACACCTTC. The encoded protein is CASSKPLDSNYGYTF.

CDR3 sequence (DNA): TGTGCCAGTACAACGGGTCCATACAATGAGCAGTTCTTC. Encoded protein: CASTTGPYNEQFF. V usage is TRBV19 and J usage is TRBJ2-1, with D hard to call. V shed 7 bases and J shed 4 bases, with 11 bases lying between them. CDR1 and CDR2 (germline): LNHDA, SQIVND (reference sequence). This CDR3 contains 13 residues.

The CDR3 nucleotides are TGTGCCATCAGTGGAGGAGATTTTGACAGGGTCTATGGCTACACCTTC. Its protein product is CAISGGDFDRVYGYTF. V usage is TRBV10-3 and J usage is TRBJ1-2; the match to TRBD1 covers 7 bases. Trimming took 4 bases from V and 4 from J; bases not matched to a gene: 12. Germline V gene sequence: CDR1 ENHRY, CDR2 SYGVKD. This CDR3 region has 16 residues.

This rearrangement joins TRBV19 to TRBJ2-1; 7 nucleotides agree with TRBD2. Germline V lookup: CDR1 LNHDA, CDR2 SQIVND (reference sequence). Trimming at V came to 7 bases and at J to 0 bases, leaving 3 bases not matched to a gene. The CDR3 totals 14 residues. In nucleotides, the CDR3 is TGTGCCAGTACTCCGGGAGGCTCCTACAATGAGCAGTTCTTC. Protein sequence: CASTPGGSYNEQFF. The variable domain in full, completed from reference TRBV19 and TRBJ2-1, reads DGGITQSPKYLFRKEGQNVTLSCEQNLNHDAMYWYRQDPGQGLRLIYYSQIVNDFQKGDIAEGYSVSREKKESFPLTVTSAQKNPTAFYLCASTPGGSYNEQFFGPGTRLTVL.

The J gene is TRBJ1-3, the V gene TRBV5-6; no firm D call. The CDR3 length is 15 residues. Per germline, CDR1 SGHDT and CDR2 YYEEEE. Deletions cut 2 bases from V and 0 bases from J, with 9 bases between. The CDR3 region has the DNA TGTGCCAGCAGCTTCGCAGTTAACTCTGGAAACACCATATATTTT. Translated: CASSFAVNSGNTIYF. The variable domain in full, completed from reference TRBV5-6 and TRBJ1-3, reads DAGVTQSPTHLIKTRGQQVTLRCSPKSGHDTVSWYQQALGQGPQFIFQYYEEEERQRGNFPDRFSGHQFPNYSSELNVNALLLGDSALYLCASSFAVNSGNTIYFGEGSWLTVV.

This clone is medium-sized (0.01 to 0.1%) by share. The chain uses TRBV29-1 and TRBJ1-1; D is ambiguous. The CDR3 spans 10 residues. Germline assignment: CDR1 SQVTM and CDR2 ANQGSEA. CDR3 coding DNA: TGCGCTACAGTGAACACTGAAGCTTTCTTT. Translation: CATVNTEAFF.

The chain combines TRBV19 with TRBJ1-6; TRBD1 aligns across 8 bases. The CDR3 contains 15 residues. V lost 6 bases, J lost 10 bases, and 11 bases stayed unmatched. Germline loops: CDR1 LNHDA, CDR2 SQIVND (reference sequence). The CDR3 DNA is TGTGCCAGTAGAGGGGAGGACAGGGCCAGATCACCCCTCCACTTT. Translation: CASRGEDRARSPLHF. Together with reference TRBV19 and TRBJ1-6, the CDR3 gives the full variable domain: DGGITQSPKYLFRKEGQNVTLSCEQNLNHDAMYWYRQDPGQGLRLIYYSQIVNDFQKGDIAEGYSVSREKKESFPLTVTSAQKNPTAFYLCASRGEDRARSPLHFGNGTRLTVT.

This clone was observed once. The chain joins TRBV23-1 to TRBJ2-2, with TRBD1 identical over 8 bases. TRBV23-1 is reported as an ORF; its role is uncertain. The CDR3 extends over 15 amino acids. Trimming at V came to 3 bases and at J to 1 base, leaving 1 base not matched to a gene. CDR3: CASSQTGENTGELFF. The CDR3 bases are TGCGCCAGCAGTCAGACAGGGGAGAACACCGGGGAGCTGTTTTTT.

This clone was picked up a small number of times. V is TRBV6-1 and J is TRBJ2-2, with a possible D match to TRBD2 (5 bases). This CDR3 is 14 amino acids long. V was clipped by 4 bases and J by 5 bases, with 11 bases between them. From germline, CDR1 is MNHNS and CDR2 SASEGT. This CDR3 is CASSVSLVTGELFF. CDR3 bases: TGTGCCAGCAGTGTCTCACTAGTAACCGGGGAGCTGTTTTTT.